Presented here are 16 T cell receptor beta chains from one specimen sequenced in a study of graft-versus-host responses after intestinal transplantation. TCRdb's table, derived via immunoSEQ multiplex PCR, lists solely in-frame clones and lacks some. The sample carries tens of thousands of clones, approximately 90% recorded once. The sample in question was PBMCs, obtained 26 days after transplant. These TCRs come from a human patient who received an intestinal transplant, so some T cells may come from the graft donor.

The CDR3 reads CASSLQGWTGELFF. The DNA for the CDR3 is TGTGCCAGCAGTCTGCAGGGGTGGACCGGGGAGCTGTTTTTT. The chain joins TRBV6-5 to TRBJ2-2, with TRBD1 as a possible D gene (6 bases). The CDR3 consists of 14 residues. V lost 5 bases to trimming and J lost 5 bases, with 12 bases between them. Germline lookup yields CDR1 MNHEY and CDR2 SVGAGI.

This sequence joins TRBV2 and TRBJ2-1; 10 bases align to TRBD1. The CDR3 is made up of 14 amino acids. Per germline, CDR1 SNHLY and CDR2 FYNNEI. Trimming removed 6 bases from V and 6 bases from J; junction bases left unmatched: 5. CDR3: CASRPGTGANEQFF. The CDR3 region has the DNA TGTGCCAGCAGACCCGGGACAGGGGCCAATGAGCAGTTCTTC.

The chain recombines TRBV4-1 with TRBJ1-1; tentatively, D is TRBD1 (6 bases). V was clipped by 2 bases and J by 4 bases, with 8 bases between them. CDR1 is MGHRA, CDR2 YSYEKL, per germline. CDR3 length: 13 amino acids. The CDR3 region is CASSQTGSTEAFF. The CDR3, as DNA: TGCGCCAGCAGCCAAACAGGGTCCACTGAAGCTTTCTTT.

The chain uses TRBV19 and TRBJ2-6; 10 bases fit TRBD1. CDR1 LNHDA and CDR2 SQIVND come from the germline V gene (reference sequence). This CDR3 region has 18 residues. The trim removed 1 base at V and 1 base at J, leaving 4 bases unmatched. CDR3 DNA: TGTGCCAGTAGTATAGCCGGGACAGGGGTTTCTGGGGCCAACGTCCTGACTTTC. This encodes CASSIAGTGVSGANVLTF.

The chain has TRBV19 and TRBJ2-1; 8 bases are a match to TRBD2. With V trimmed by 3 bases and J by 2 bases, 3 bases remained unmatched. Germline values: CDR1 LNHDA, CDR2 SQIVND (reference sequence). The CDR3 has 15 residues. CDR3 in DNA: TGTGCCAGTAGTATCACGGGGGGGCCCTACAATGAGCAGTTCTTC. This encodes CASSITGGPYNEQFF.

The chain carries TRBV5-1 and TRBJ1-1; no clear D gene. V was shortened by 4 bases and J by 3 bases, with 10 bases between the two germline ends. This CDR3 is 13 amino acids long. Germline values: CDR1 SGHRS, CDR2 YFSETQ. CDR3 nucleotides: TGCGCCAGCAGCGGTCAGGTTCACACTGAAGCTTTCTTT. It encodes CASSGQVHTEAFF.

The CDR3 region is CASSDLGGSYEQYV. CDR3 DNA sequence: TGTGCCAGCAGTGATTTAGGAGGCTCCTACGAGCAGTACGTC. This sequence joins TRBV6-1 and TRBJ2-7; D is perhaps TRBD2 (5 bases). Germline CDR1 is MNHNS and CDR2 is SASEGT. Between the trimmed V and J ends, which lost 3 bases and 0 bases, there was a span of 9 bases. This CDR3 has 14 residues.

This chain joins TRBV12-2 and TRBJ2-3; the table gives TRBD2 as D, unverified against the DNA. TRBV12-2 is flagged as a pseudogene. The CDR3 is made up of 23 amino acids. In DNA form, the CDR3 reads TGTGCAAGTCGAAGGACTAGCGGGGGGGCTTGTGGCGAGTCCAGACCAAGCACAGATACGCAGTATTTT. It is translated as CASRRTSGGACGESRPSTDTQYF.

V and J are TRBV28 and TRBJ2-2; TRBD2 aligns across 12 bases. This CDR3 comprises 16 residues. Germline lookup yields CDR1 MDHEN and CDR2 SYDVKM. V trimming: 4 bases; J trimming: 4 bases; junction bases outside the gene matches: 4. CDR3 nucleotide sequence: TGTGCCAGCAGTTCCCCGACTAGCGGGGGCACCGGGGAGCTGTTTTTT. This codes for CASSSPTSGGTGELFF.

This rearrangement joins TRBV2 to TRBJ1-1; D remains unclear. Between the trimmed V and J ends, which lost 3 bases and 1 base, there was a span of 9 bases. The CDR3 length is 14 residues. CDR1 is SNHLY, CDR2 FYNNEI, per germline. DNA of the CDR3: TGTGCCAGCAGTGACTTGACTGCGAACACTGAAGCTTTCTTT. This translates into CASSDLTANTEAFF.

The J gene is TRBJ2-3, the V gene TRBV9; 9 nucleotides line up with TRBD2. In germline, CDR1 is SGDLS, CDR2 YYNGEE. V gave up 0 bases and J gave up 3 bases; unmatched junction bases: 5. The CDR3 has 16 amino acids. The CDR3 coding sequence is TGTGCCAGCAGCGTAGGCGGCGGGGGGGCGACAGATACGCAGTATTTT. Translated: CASSVGGGGATDTQYF.

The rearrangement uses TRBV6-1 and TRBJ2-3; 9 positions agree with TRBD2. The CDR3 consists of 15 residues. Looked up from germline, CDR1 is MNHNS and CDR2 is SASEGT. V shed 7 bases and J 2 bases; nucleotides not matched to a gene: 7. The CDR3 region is CASTPRGGDTDTQYF. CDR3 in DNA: TGTGCCAGCACCCCGCGGGGGGGAGACACAGATACGCAGTATTTT.

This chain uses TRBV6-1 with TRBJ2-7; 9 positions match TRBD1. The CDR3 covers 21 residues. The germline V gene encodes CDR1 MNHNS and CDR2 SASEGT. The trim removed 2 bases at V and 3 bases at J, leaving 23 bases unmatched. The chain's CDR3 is CASSEFLFTTGGTGRHYEQYF. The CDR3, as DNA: TGTGCCAGCAGTGAATTTCTTTTCACGACAGGGGGGACCGGGCGGCACTACGAGCAGTACTTC.

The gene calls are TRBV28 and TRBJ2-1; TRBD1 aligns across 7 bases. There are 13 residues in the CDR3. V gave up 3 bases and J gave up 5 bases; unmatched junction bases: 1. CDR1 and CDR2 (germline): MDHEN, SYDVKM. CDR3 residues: CASSFGQDNEQFF. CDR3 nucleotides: TGTGCCAGCAGTTTTGGACAGGACAATGAGCAGTTCTTC.

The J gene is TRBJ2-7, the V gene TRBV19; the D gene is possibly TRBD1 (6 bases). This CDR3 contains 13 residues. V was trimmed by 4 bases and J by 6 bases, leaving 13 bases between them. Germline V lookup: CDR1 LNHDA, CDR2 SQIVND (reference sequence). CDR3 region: CASSTGQGIEQYF. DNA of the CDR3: TGTGCCAGTAGTACGGGACAAGGGATCGAGCAGTACTTC.

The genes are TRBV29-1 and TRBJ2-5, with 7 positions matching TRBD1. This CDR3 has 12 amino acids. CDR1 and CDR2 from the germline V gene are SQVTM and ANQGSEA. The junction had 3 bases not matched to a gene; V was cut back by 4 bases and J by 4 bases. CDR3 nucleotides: TGCAGCGTTGCGACAGGGACAGAGACCCAGTACTTC. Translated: CSVATGTETQYF.